These 13 T cell receptor beta chains came from one sample sequenced in a study of CD8 T cells in Susac syndrome. Reverse transcription of roughly 0.5 to 1 ug RNA used random hexamers. MiXCR, applied by TCRdb to the immunoSEQ multiplex PCR reads, yields one record per CDR3 protein. The sample yields approximately 230,000 distinct CDR3 sequences, around 93% seen once. The sequenced material came from CD4+ T cells from PBMCs. The origin of the receptors is a human donor with multiple sclerosis.

The chain carries TRBV9 and TRBJ2-1, with TRBD2 matching over 7 bases. The length of the CDR3 is 11 residues. Germline V CDR1 and CDR2: SGDLS, YYNGEE. V lost 3 bases, J lost 13 bases, and 4 bases stayed unmatched. The CDR3 is CASSGASGQFF. CDR3 sequence (DNA): TGTGCCAGCAGCGGGGCTAGCGGCCAGTTCTTC. Full variable domain (missing parts from reference TRBV9 and TRBJ2-1): DSGVTQTPKHLITATGQRVTLRCSPRSGDLSVYWYQQSLDQGLQFLIQYYNGEERAKGNILERFSAQQFPDLHSELNLSSLELGDSALYFCASSGASGQFFGPGTRLTVL.

The chain links TRBV18 to TRBJ2-7; 7 positions agree with TRBD2. Germline V gene sequence: CDR1 KGHSH, CDR2 LQKENI. Trimming at V came to 1 base and at J to 7 bases, leaving 13 bases not matched to a gene. The CDR3 length is 16 residues. The CDR3 loop is CASSPLERGLAAEQYV. The CDR3 nucleotides read TGTGCCAGCTCACCACTTGAAAGAGGGCTAGCGGCAGAGCAGTACGTC.

This clonotype was picked up one time. V and J are TRBV4-1 and TRBJ2-5; D unresolved. Trimming removed 2 bases from V and 5 bases from J, with 9 bases in between. Germline CDR1 MGHRA, CDR2 YSYEKL. The CDR3 extends over 13 amino acids. The CDR3 loop is CASSQITFETQYF. CDR3 sequence (DNA): TGCGCCAGCAGCCAAATTACCTTCGAGACCCAGTACTTC.

The table lists this clonotype with a count of one. The chain uses TRBV9 and TRBJ1-5; D ambiguous. Germline CDR1 reads SGDLS; CDR2 reads YYNGEE. Trimming shortened V by 4 bases and J by 7 bases, and 12 bases separated the two germline ends. The length of the CDR3 is 13 residues. This CDR3 is CASSPSLEQPQHF. The CDR3 nucleotides read TGTGCCAGCAGCCCGAGTTTGGAGCAGCCCCAGCATTTT.

V usage is TRBV20-1 and J usage is TRBJ2-3; perhaps TRBD2 as D (6 bases). The CDR3 is 15 residues long. Trimming stripped 3 bases from V and 8 bases from J, with 21 bases between. CDR1 and CDR2 from the germline V gene are DFQATT and SNEGSKA (reference sequence). Written as DNA, the CDR3 is TGCAGTGCTAGTTTGGGGTTGGGCTGGGAGGTTACGCAGTATTTT. It specifies CSASLGLGWEVTQYF.

The chain carries TRBV29-1 and TRBJ1-2; D is perhaps TRBD1 (5 bases). CDR3 size: 11 residues. V lost 7 bases and J lost 5, with 11 bases in between. CDR1 and CDR2 (germline): SQVTM, ANQGSEA. The CDR3 protein is CSAAEGYGYTF. The CDR3 nucleotides are TGCAGCGCCGCGGAGGGGTATGGCTACACCTTC.

The genes are TRBV7-2 and TRBJ1-1; a possible D gene is TRBD1 (5 bases). Germline V CDR1 and CDR2: SGHTA, FQGNSA. Trimming shortened V by 7 bases and J by 10 bases, and 19 bases separated the two germline ends. This CDR3 is built from 13 residues. Written as DNA, the CDR3 is TGTGCCAGCACCGGCTCGAGGGGTGGGAGAGCTTTCTTT. Its translation is CASTGSRGGRAFF.

This chain uses TRBV3-1 with TRBJ2-7; the D is unclear. This CDR3 has 14 residues. Germline-derived CDR1 and CDR2 are LGHDT and YNNKEL (reference sequence). V gave up 2 bases and J gave up 0 bases, with 8 bases separating them. CDR3 region: CASSQSILSYEQYF. In DNA, the CDR3 is TGTGCCAGCAGCCAATCGATACTCTCCTACGAGCAGTACTTC.

The gene calls are TRBV6-5 and TRBJ1-1; D not certain. V lost 6 bases and J 5 bases, leaving 16 bases between the germline ends. Germline CDR1 MNHEY, CDR2 SVGAGI. This CDR3 spans 14 amino acids. CDR3 region: CASRSGGFGTEAFF. CDR3 bases: TGTGCCAGCAGGTCCGGCGGCTTTGGGACTGAAGCTTTCTTT.

The V and J genes are TRBV5-1 and TRBJ1-1, with D uncertain. Trimming cost V 4 bases and J 1 base, with 8 bases left between them. This CDR3 region has 13 residues. CDR1 and CDR2 (germline): SGHRS, YFSETQ. CDR3 nucleotide sequence: TGCGCCAGCAGCGCTAAAGAGAACACTGAAGCTTTCTTT. It yields the protein CASSAKENTEAFF.

The chain has TRBV6-5 and TRBJ2-3, with D perhaps matching TRBD1 (5 bases). The CDR3 loop spans 13 amino acids. Germline loops: CDR1 MNHEY, CDR2 SVGAGI. The V and J ends lost 6 bases and 6 bases respectively, with 13 bases between them. The CDR3 DNA reads TGTGCCAGCAGGGAACCAGGGAAGGATACGCAGTATTTT. Translated: CASREPGKDTQYF.

The gene calls are TRBV19 and TRBJ1-1, with D possibly being TRBD1 (5 bases). Germline assignment: CDR1 LNHDA and CDR2 SQIVND (reference sequence). The length of the CDR3 is 16 residues. The germline V and J ends were trimmed by 3 bases and 0 bases, with 14 bases remaining between them. CDR3 region: CASSIRPGTVNTEAFF. Written as DNA, the CDR3 is TGTGCCAGTAGTATCCGCCCCGGGACTGTGAACACTGAAGCTTTCTTT.

This clonotype is a singleton in its sample. The gene calls are TRBV3-1 and TRBJ1-3; D is unresolved. CDR3 length: 16 residues. CDR1 is LGHDT and CDR2 is YNNKEL in the germline V gene (reference sequence). V lost 0 bases and J 2 bases, leaving 11 bases between the germline ends. This chain's CDR3 is CASSQDSMRTGNTIYF. The CDR3 nucleotides are TGTGCCAGCAGCCAAGATAGTATGAGAACTGGAAACACCATATATTTT.